This T cell receptor beta chain was recovered during a study of blood T cell repertoires in COVID-19. Across the whole study: The United States, Italy and Spain were the sources of the acute and convalescent COVID-19 samples.

Cohort placement rested on clinical history that participants reported themselves. Donors in Cohort 3 who had recovered were those with two negative PCRs, healthcare professional clearance, or resolution of their symptoms. The CDR3 totals 15 residues. Trimming cost V 0 bases and J 2 bases, with 8 bases left between them. Per germline, CDR1 LNHNV and CDR2 YYDKDF (reference sequence). Per the original data handling: Reference gene primer amplification gave nucleated cell count estimates. TCRdb keeps only in-frame clones here, not all; method: immunoSEQ multiplex PCR. The V and J calls and clone size were taken over from that table, and D and trimming were inferred from the DNA. The sample consists of 250,000 to 300,000 clones, roughly nine tenths of them appearing once.

The chain links TRBV15 to TRBJ1-3; maybe TRBD1 (6 bases). The sequence derives from a middle-aged woman who had recovered from COVID-19. The sample was PBMCs or T cells enriched from blood (not recorded which). DNA for the CDR3: TGTGCCACCAGCAGAGAAGCAGGGGCTGGAAACACCATATATTTT. This gives the protein CATSREAGAGNTIYF.